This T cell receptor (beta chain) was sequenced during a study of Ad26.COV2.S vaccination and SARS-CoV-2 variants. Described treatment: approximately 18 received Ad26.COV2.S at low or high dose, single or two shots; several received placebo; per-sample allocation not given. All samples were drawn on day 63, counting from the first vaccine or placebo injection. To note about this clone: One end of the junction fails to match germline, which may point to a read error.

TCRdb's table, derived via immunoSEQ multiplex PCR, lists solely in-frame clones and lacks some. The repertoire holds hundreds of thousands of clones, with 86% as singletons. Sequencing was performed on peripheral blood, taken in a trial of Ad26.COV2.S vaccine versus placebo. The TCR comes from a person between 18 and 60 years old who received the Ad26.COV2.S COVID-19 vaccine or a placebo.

DNA of the CDR3: TGTGCCAGCAAATTGGCGGGGGTGGCTATCTCCTTC. It specifies CASKLAGVAISF. This chain uses TRBV6-5 with TRBJ1-2; perhaps TRBD1 as D (5 bases). CDR3 length equals 12 residues. Germline CDR1 is MNHEY and CDR2 is SVGAGI.